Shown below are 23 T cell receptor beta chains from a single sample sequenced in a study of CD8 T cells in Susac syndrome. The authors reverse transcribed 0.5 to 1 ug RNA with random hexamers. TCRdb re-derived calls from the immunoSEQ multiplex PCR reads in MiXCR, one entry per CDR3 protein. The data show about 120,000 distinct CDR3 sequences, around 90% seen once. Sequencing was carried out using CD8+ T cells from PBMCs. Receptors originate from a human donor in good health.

In nucleotides, the CDR3 is TGTGCCAGCAGCCCGGCTCAGAGGGGGACGAGCTACGAGCAGTACTTC. Its translation: CASSPAQRGTSYEQYF. The gene calls are TRBV3-1 and TRBJ2-7; D is perhaps TRBD1 (6 bases). The CDR3 is 16 residues long. The germline gives CDR1 LGHDT, CDR2 YNNKEL (reference sequence). V dropped 4 bases and J dropped 3 bases, with 19 bases sitting between them.

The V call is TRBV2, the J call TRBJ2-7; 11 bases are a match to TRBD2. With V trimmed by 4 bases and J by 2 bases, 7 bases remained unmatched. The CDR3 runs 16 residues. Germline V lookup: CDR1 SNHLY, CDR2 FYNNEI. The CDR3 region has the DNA TGTGCCAGCAGTGGGTCTAGCGGGAGGAATCCCTACGAGCAGTACTTC. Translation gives CASSGSSGRNPYEQYF.

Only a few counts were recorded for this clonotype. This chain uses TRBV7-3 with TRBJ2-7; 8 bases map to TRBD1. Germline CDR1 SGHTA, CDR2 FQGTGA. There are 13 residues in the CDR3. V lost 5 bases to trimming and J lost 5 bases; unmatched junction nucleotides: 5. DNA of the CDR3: TGTGCCAGCAGCCTCGACAGGGGACACGAGCAGTACTTC. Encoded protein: CASSLDRGHEQYF.

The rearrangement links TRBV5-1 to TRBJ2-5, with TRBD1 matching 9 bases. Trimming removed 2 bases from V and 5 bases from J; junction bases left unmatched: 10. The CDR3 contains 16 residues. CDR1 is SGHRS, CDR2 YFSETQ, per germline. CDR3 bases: TGCGCCAGCAGCTTATCAGGACAGGGGAGAGGGGAGACCCAGTACTTC. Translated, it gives CASSLSGQGRGETQYF.

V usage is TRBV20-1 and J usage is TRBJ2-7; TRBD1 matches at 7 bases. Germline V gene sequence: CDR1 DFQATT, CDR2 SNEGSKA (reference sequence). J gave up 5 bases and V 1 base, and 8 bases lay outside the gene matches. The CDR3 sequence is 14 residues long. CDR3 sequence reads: CSARGVGQTHEQYF. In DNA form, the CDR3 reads TGCAGTGCTAGAGGGGTGGGACAGACACACGAGCAGTACTTC.

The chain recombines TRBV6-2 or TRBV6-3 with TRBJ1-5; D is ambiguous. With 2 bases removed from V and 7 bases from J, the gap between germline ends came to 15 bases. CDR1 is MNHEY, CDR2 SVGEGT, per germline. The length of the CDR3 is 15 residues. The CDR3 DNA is TGTGCCAGCAGTTACGGTACCCCTAAAACGCAGCCCCAGCATTTT. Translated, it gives CASSYGTPKTQPQHF.

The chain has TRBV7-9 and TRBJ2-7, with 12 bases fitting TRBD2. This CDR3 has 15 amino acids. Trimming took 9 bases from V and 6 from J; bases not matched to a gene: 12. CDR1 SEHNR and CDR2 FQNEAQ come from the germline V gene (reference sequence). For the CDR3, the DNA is TGTGCCAGTGAGGGGACTAGCGGGCGAACGGGCGAGCAGTACTTC. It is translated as CASEGTSGRTGEQYF.

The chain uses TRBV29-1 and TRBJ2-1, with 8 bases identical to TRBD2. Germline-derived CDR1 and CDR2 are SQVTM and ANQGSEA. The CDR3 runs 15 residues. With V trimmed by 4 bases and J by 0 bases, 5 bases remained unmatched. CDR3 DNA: TGCAGCGTTGTAGCGGGAATGCTCTCCTACAATGAGCAGTTCTTC. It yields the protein CSVVAGMLSYNEQFF.

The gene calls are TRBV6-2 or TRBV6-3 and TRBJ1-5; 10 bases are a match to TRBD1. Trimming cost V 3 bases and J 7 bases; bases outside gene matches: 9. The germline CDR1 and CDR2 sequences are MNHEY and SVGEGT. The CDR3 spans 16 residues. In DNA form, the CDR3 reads TGTGCCAGCAGTTATACGGGACAGGGGCATCAACAGCCCCAGCATTTT. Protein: CASSYTGQGHQQPQHF.

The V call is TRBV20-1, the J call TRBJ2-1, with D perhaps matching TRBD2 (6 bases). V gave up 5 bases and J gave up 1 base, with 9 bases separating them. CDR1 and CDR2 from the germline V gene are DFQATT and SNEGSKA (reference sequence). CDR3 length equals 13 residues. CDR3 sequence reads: CSAPGTSYNEQFF. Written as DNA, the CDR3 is TGCAGTGCTCCAGGGACTTCCTACAATGAGCAGTTCTTC.

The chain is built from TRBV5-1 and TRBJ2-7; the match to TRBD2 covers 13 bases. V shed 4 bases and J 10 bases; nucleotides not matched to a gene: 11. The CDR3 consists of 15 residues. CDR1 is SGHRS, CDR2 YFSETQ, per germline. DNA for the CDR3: TGCGCCAGCAGCGGGGGACTAGCGGGGCCCTTAACTCAGTACTTC. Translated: CASSGGLAGPLTQYF.

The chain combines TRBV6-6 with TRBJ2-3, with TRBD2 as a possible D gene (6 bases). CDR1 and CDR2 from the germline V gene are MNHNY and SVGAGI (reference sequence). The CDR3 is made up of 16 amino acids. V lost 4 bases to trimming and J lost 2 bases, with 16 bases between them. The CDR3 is CASSSDWAGTTDTQYF. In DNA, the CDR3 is TGTGCCAGCAGTTCGGACTGGGCGGGAACCACAGATACGCAGTATTTT.

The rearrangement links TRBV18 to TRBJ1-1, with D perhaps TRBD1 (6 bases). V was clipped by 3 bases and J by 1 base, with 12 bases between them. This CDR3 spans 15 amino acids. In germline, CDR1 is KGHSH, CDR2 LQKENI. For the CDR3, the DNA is TGTGCCAGCTCACCGTTGGACAGTCAGAACACTGAAGCTTTCTTT. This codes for CASSPLDSQNTEAFF.

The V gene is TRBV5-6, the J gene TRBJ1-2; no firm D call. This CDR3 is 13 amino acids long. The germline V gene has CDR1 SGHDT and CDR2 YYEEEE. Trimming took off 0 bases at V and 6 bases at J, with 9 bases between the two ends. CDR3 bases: TGTGCCAGCAGCTTGGTCCTGGAGCATGGCTACACCTTC. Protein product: CASSLVLEHGYTF. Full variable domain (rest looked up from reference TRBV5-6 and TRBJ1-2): DAGVTQSPTHLIKTRGQQVTLRCSPKSGHDTVSWYQQALGQGPQFIFQYYEEEERQRGNFPDRFSGHQFPNYSSELNVNALLLGDSALYLCASSLVLEHGYTFGSGTRLTVV.

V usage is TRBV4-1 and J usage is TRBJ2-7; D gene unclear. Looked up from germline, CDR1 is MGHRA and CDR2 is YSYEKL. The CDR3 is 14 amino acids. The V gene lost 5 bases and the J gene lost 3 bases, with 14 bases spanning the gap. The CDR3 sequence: CASSSRAGLYEQYF. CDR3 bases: TGCGCCAGCAGCAGCCGTGCCGGGCTCTACGAGCAGTACTTC.

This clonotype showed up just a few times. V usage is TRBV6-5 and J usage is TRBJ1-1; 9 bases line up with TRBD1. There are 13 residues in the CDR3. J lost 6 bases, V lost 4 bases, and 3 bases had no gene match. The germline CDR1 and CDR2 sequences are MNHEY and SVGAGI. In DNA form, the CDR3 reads TGTGCCAGCAGTTTTAGGACAGGGGCTGAAGCTTTCTTT. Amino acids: CASSFRTGAEAFF.

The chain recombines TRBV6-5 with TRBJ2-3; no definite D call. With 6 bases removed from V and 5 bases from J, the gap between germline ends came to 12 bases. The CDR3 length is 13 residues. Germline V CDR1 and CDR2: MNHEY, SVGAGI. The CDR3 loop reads CASSTPPIDTQYF. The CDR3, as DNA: TGTGCCAGCAGCACCCCCCCGATAGATACGCAGTATTTT.

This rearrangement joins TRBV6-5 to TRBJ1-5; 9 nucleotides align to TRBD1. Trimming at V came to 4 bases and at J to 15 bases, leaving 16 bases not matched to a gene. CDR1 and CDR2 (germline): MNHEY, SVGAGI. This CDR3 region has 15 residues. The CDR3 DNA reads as TGTGCCAGCAGTTCGCCGGGACAGGGTGATCGTTCATCGCATTTT. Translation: CASSSPGQGDRSSHF.

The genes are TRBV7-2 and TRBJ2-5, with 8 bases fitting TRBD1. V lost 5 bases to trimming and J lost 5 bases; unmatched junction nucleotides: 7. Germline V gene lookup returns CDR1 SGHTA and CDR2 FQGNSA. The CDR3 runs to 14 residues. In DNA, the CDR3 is TGTGCCAGCAGCCGGGACAGGCCGGGGGAGACCCAGTACTTC. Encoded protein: CASSRDRPGETQYF.

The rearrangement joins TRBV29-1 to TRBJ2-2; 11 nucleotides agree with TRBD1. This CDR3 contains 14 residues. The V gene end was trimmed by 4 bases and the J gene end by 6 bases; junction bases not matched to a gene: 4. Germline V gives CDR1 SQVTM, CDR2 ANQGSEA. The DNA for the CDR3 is TGCAGCGTTGCCCGGGACAGGGGGGCCGGGGAGCTGTTTTTT. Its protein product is CSVARDRGAGELFF.

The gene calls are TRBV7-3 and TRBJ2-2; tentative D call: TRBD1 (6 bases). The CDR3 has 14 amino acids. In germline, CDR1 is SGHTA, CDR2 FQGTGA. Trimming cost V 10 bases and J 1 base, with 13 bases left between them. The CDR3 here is CATETGGNTGELFF. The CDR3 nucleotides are TGTGCCACCGAGACAGGAGGGAACACCGGGGAGCTGTTTTTT.

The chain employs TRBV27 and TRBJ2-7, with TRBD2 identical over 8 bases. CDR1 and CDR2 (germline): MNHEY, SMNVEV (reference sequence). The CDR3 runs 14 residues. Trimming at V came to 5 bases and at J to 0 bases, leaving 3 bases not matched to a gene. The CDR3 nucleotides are TGTGCCAGCAGTAAACTAGCGGCCTCCTACGAGCAGTACTTC. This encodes CASSKLAASYEQYF.

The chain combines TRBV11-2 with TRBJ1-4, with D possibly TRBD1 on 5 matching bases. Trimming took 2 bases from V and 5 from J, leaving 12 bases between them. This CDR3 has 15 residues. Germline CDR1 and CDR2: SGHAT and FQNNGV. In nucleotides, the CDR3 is TGTGCCAGCAGCTTATGGGGCAGGGCAAATGAAAAACTGTTTTTT. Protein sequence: CASSLWGRANEKLFF.